The entry that follows covers one T cell receptor beta chain sequence. There is no known antigen for this receptor. Base qualities are not provided; no much larger clone lies one nucleotide away. This specimen comes from a study of cytomegalovirus exposure and HLA in healthy donors listed by TCRdb under 2017. Broadly, across the study: In an earlier analysis of several hundred of the donors, 276 Gb of sequence data and 100 million or so unique TCR beta sequences from approximately 180 million T cells were reported. An early release that covered fewer than 750 HLA-typed donors contained around 330 gigabases of sequencing data and 85 million to 100 million unique TCR sequences. Of the approximately 400 genotyped donors, 75% to 85% were placed in the genetic ancestry cluster associated with self-reported Caucasian donors. The study aimed to test whether signatures of past pathogen exposure could be identified by cataloging public T cell receptors. Using immunosequencing, the study profiled T cell repertoires from about 620 subjects and related those repertoires to cytomegalovirus serostatus. In addition to the first cohort of around 670 subjects, a separate validation cohort of some 120 different subjects was used. High-throughput TCR immunosequencing, statistical association of individual TCRs with disease status, and machine learning were combined to predict cytomegalovirus infection status. To study patterns of TCR occurrence, a later analysis re-analyzed previously published TCR beta repertoires from 650 to 750 donors and added high-resolution HLA genotyping. Rather than using new phenotypic data, the later analysis identified candidate immune exposures from TCR beta sequences and from how often those sequences occurred across donors. An earlier analysis of 587 of the donors used high-throughput TCR beta sequencing to judge whether each TCR beta V gene segment behaved as functional or pseudogenic. Donor age, sex, ethnicity and CMV serostatus were compiled together with the repertoire data. A later genetic analysis used genome-wide SNP genotypes for about three fifths of the roughly 700 donors, treating that subset as a discovery cohort. Every discovery cohort repertoire had been produced on one sequencing platform. HLA typing included class I and class II loci at four-digit resolution. Typing coverage varied by locus: about 620-630 donors for A, B, C, DRB1 and DQB1; more than 500 for DQA1; more than 600 for DPA1; 450 to 480 for DPB1. Five DR-DQ haplotypes were treated as single units for association and clustering because of strong linkage in the cohort. Among a few hundred genotyped donors of the cohort, an average of around 240,000 unique TCR beta nucleotide sequences were sequenced per donor, around 18% of them non-productive.

What the authors observed across the whole study: Over 15 rarely observed V segments, including chromosome 9 orphons, were excluded from the earlier analysis of almost 600 of the donors because counts were too low. In a later analysis, TCR association rates were found to vary across HLA loci, with the most associated TCRs seen for DRB1 alleles and the fewest for HLA-C alleles. In an earlier analysis of approximately 600 of the donors, most TCR beta V segments were observed in productive rearrangements about 90% or about 30% of the time, broadly matching IMGT annotations. The study gave a list of under 200 TCR beta chains associated with cytomegalovirus. Strong co-occurrence of HLA alleles, especially DR and DQ, made assigning TCR associations to individual alleles difficult. A further reported finding was that TCR beta sequences accurately predicted the HLA-A and HLA-B alleles for most subjects in the first cohort. Sequencing depth was assumed to be roughly uniform across donors in the presence/absence analyses, though that assumption may not hold. Some IMGT-functional V segments, including TRBV6-2 and TRBV6-3, could not be told apart with the 87-base-pair reads, so those segments were excluded. A later analysis found that most CMV-associated TCR beta chains appeared HLA-restricted, with HLA associations seemingly driven largely by CMV exposure. Compared with equally common non-associated chains, HLA-associated TCR beta chains in a later analysis were more clonally expanded and had lower generation probabilities. Immune exposure information for the cohort was limited to CMV serostatus. A group of highly shared sequence variants was considered likely to be a technical artifact of the sequencing pipeline. While some public TCRs were present in many individuals, most TCR sequences turned up only very rarely across donors. According to a later genetic analysis, donors in an Asian-associated ancestry cluster had fewer N-insertions in productive TCRs than the approximately 650-donor mean. A later genetic analysis associated a missense DCLRE1C variant with V-gene and J-gene trimming of TCR beta chains, and an independent cohort replicated the association. In a later analysis, more than 15,000 TCR beta sequences were associated with specific HLA alleles at a false discovery rate of 0.05. In this cohort, only TCR beta chains were sequenced, and detectable features were limited by the absence of alpha or paired-chain data. Several of the top co-occurrence clusters appeared to be linked to parvovirus B19, influenza, CMV and Epstein-Barr virus, according to a later analysis. The classifier was reported to diagnose cytomegalovirus status with high specificity and sensitivity in both the original and validation cohorts. HLA typing was unavailable for some donors at each locus, so association tests used only the typed subset. In vitro tests confirmed that three of the cytomegalovirus-associated TCR beta chains recognize cytomegalovirus antigens. Correlated functional status among segregating V segments might reflect linkage disequilibrium, but an unknown experimental factor could not be ruled out. The authors suggested that the approach could potentially be generalized to other disease states and immunological phenotypes.

The library relied on the immunoSEQ multiplex PCR assay. For the multiplex PCR, a mixture combining 60 forward primers for TCR Vbeta segments and 13 reverse primers for TCR Jbeta segments was used. A multiplex PCR assay on genomic DNA amplified the CDR3 region of rearranged TCR beta genes. Amplified TCR beta libraries were sequenced as 87-base-pair reads on the Illumina HiSeq System. In the paper's pipeline: A later analysis counted tens of millions of unique TCR beta chains across the roughly 700 repertoires, and some 11 million of these chains were shared by at least two donors. Raw reads were error-corrected and collapsed into unique sequences with a nearest-neighbor algorithm that merged closely related sequences to remove PCR and sequencing errors. To assign V, D and J gene segments, CDR3 sequences were aligned to IMGT reference sequences. Each retained sequence needed at least a six-nucleotide match to both a V gene segment and a J gene segment. Rearrangements were classified as productive when the CDR3 lacked stop codons and remained in frame with V and J, and all other rearrangements were classified as non-productive. CDR3 was defined by IMGT convention, running from the second conserved V-encoded cysteine to the conserved J-encoded phenylalanine. The earlier analysis of approximately 590 of the donors excluded any sequence lacking an unambiguous match to a single V gene segment. An earlier analysis of 550 to 650 of the donors classified V segments as functional when productive rearrangements were above 56.7% and as segregating when the standard deviation between donors was above 5%. A statistical classification framework was built to diagnose cytomegalovirus status from the catalog of TCR beta chain sequences. In a later analysis, TCR nucleotide sequences were compared against IMGT/GENE-DB human TR gene sequences so that V and J genes could be assigned. A later analysis assigned CDR3 sequences and most-parsimonious VDJ recombination scenarios with the TCRdist pipeline. In a later analysis, each TCR beta chain was defined by its CDR3 amino acid sequence together with its V-gene family, and reads lacking a unique V-gene family were excluded. To address suspected cross-contamination and a sequencing artifact, a later analysis removed 592 highly shared, low-generation-probability nucleotide sequences. In a later analysis, a clonal expansion index was calculated for each public chain from normalized within-repertoire ranks of inferred template counts. Generation probabilities in a later analysis came from a VDJ recombination model fitted to out-of-frame rearrangements, and those results were checked against IGoR. In a later analysis, TCR-TCR, TCR-HLA and TCR-CMV co-occurrence was scored with hypergeometric tests, and a repertoire-size bias correction was applied to TCR pairs. To estimate false discovery rates, a later analysis permuted the HLA or CMV assignments 20 times. A later analysis grouped co-occurring TCRs with DBSCAN, adding TCRdist sequence similarity when clustering within HLA-allele-positive subsets. Repertoires with fewer than 30,000 or more than 120,000 public chains, plus five repertoires with anomalous nucleotide sharing, were excluded from co-occurrence clustering. TCRdb took this table from immuneACCESS and kept in-frame rearrangements with V and J called. Such tables lack part of the clones; where checked against another copy, unresolved V genes explain under half of the gap, and the rest is unexplained. V, J and clone size are taken as reported in that table, and D and trimming were inferred from the DNA itself. Here the sample has some 110,000 clones; just over 75% occur a single time. The ten largest clonotypes hold around 8.2% of the sample.

The germline V gene supplies CDR1 SGHDT and CDR2 YYEEEE. V is clipped by 2 bases and J by 5 bases, and the sequence between their germline boundaries is 3 bases long. The CDR3, cysteine through phenylalanine, is 11 amino acids long. Left in the record is the CDR3 DNA by itself, 33 bases read in frame from the first base. The cohort consisted of 600 to 700 healthy bone marrow donors. At the time of sampling, all cohort members were nominally healthy, though unrecorded immune exposures were likely present. The donor tested CMV seropositive, placing the donor among the 289 seropositive members of the cohort. Each donor provided a peripheral blood sample, and peripheral blood mononuclear cells were used for TCR beta sequencing. Genomic DNA extraction from the blood cell samples was performed with the Qiagen DNeasy Blood Extraction Kit.

The rearranged segments are TRBV5-6 and TRBJ2-3, with the D gene not clear enough to name. This clonotype was sampled from a middle-aged man in good health and CMV-seropositive. The sequencing input was PBMCs. The CDR3 region has the sequence CASSFRDTQYF. The nucleotide sequence reads TGTGCCAGCAGCTTCCGAGATACGCAGTATTTT.